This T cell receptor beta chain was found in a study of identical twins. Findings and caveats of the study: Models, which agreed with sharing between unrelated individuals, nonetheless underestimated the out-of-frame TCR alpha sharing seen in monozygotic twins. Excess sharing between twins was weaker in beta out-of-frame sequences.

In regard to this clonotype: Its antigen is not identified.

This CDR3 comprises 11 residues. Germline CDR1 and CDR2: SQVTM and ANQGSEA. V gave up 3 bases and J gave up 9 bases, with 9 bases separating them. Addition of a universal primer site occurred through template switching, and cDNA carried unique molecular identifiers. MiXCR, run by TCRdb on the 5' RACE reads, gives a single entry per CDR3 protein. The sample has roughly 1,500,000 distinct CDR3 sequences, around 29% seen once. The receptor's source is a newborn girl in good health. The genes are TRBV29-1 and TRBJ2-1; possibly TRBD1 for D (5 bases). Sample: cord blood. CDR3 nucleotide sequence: TGCAGCGTTGACAGGGTCAGTGAGCAGTTCTTC. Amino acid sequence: CSVDRVSEQFF.